This entry lists 23 T cell receptor beta chains sequenced from one sample in a study of early T cells in non-severe SARS-CoV-2 infection. Using its own MiXCR run on the 5' RACE reads, TCRdb lists one record per CDR3 protein. The sample carries about 99,000 distinct CDR3 sequences, roughly 15% recorded once. The sample was whole blood. The receptors stem from an adult who was a healthcare worker with PCR-confirmed SARS-CoV-2 infection or an uninfected control (not recorded which).

This clonotype showed up many times. The J gene is TRBJ2-2, the V gene TRBV6-2 or TRBV6-3; 11 nucleotides line up with TRBD2. The germline V gene has CDR1 MNHEY and CDR2 SVGEGT. The V gene end was trimmed by 6 bases and the J gene end by 5 bases; junction bases not matched to a gene: 8. The CDR3 loop spans 16 amino acids. The CDR3 here is CASRPTSGGRTGELFF. For the CDR3, the DNA is TGTGCCAGCAGGCCCACTAGCGGGGGAAGGACCGGGGAGCTGTTTTTT.

Ten or more counts support this clonotype. The gene calls are TRBV7-8 and TRBJ1-2; 9 bases align to TRBD1. Germline V CDR1 and CDR2: SGHVS, FQNEAQ. The V and J ends lost 1 base and 8 bases, in that order; junction bases with no gene match: 5. There are 14 residues in the CDR3. The CDR3: CASSLEQGARGYTF. The DNA of the CDR3 is TGTGCCAGCAGCTTAGAACAGGGGGCTAGAGGCTACACCTTC.

There are a few counts of this clonotype. This chain connects TRBV7-8 to TRBJ2-5; 7 bases map to TRBD1. J was trimmed by 5 bases and V by 3 bases; bases with no gene match: 12. Germline CDR1 reads SGHVS; CDR2 reads FQNEAQ. The CDR3 runs 16 residues. CDR3 DNA sequence: TGTGCCAGCAGCTTTGCCCGGGACAGAGCCTTGGAGACCCAGTACTTC. Translation gives CASSFARDRALETQYF.

The table lists this clonotype with a few counts. The chain combines TRBV28 with TRBJ1-2; 9 nucleotides align to TRBD1. The CDR3 length is 15 residues. The germline V gene has CDR1 MDHEN and CDR2 SYDVKM. The V and J ends lost 1 base and 7 bases, in that order; junction bases with no gene match: 7. The CDR3 bases are TGTGCCAGCAGTTTATTGAACAGGGGGCTTGCTGGCTACACCTTC. This gives the protein CASSLLNRGLAGYTF.

This clonotype was found a few times. The chain has TRBV7-9 and TRBJ2-2; TRBD2 agrees at 7 bases. Germline values: CDR1 SEHNR, CDR2 FQNEAQ (reference sequence). CDR3 length equals 17 residues. V lost 2 bases, J lost 5 bases, and 11 bases stayed unmatched. The CDR3 loop is CASSLYWEGERTGELFF. The CDR3 DNA is TGTGCCAGCAGCTTATATTGGGAGGGCGAACGGACCGGGGAGCTGTTTTTT.

Ten or more counts support this clonotype. CDR3 coding DNA: TGTGCCAGCAGCCCCAACGCGGCGAACACTGAAGCTTTCTTT. Encoded protein: CASSPNAANTEAFF. The chain couples TRBV7-6 to TRBJ1-1; D unclear. The CDR3 runs 14 residues. Germline CDR1 SGHVS, CDR2 FNYEAQ. Trimming left V 5 bases short and J 1 base short, with 11 bases between.

At least ten counts were recorded for this clonotype. The chain carries TRBV6-6 and TRBJ1-5, with TRBD1 identical over 8 bases. Germline trimming cut 4 bases from V and 0 bases from J; bases unmatched to any gene: 8. Germline CDR1 reads MNHNY; CDR2 reads SVGAGI (reference sequence). This CDR3 is built from 17 residues. The CDR3 reads CASSFPGQVYSNQPQHF. The CDR3 DNA follows: TGTGCCAGCAGTTTTCCGGGACAGGTCTATAGCAATCAGCCCCAGCATTTT.

This sequence joins TRBV12-3 or TRBV12-4 and TRBJ2-3; 7 nucleotides line up with TRBD1. After removal of 3 bases from V and 6 bases from J, the junction contained 6 bases not matched to a gene. CDR3 length equals 14 residues. CDR3 residues: CASSLQGVWDTQYF. The CDR3 bases are TGTGCCAGCAGTTTGCAGGGGGTGTGGGATACGCAGTATTTT.

The sample holds a few counts of this clonotype. The chain has TRBV28 and TRBJ2-1; the D is unclear. CDR3 length: 13 amino acids. The germline V gene encodes CDR1 MDHEN and CDR2 SYDVKM. Deletions cut 3 bases from V and 7 bases from J, with 10 bases between. CDR3 coding DNA: TGTGCCAGCAGTTTGAGACCTTCTAATGAGCAGTTCTTC. Translating it yields CASSLRPSNEQFF.

This clonotype came up a few times. The chain combines TRBV28 with TRBJ2-7; 10 positions agree with TRBD2. V shed 5 bases and J 1 base; nucleotides not matched to a gene: 8. The CDR3 is 16 amino acids. The V gene's germline CDR1 is MDHEN and CDR2 SYDVKM. The CDR3 coding sequence is TGTGCCAGCAGTCAGGGCGTAGCGGGAGGTTCCTACGAGCAGTACTTC. Protein product: CASSQGVAGGSYEQYF.

This clonotype was detected a few times. This chain connects TRBV11-2 to TRBJ2-3, with D unresolved. Trimming pared 4 bases from V and 2 bases from J, leaving 7 bases between. Germline V CDR1 and CDR2: SGHAT, FQNNGV. The CDR3 runs to 13 residues. The CDR3 loop is CASSYRPTDTQYF. CDR3 nucleotide sequence: TGTGCCAGCAGCTATAGACCCACAGATACGCAGTATTTT.

On this clonotype itself: With a much larger clone just one base away, this may be a read error. The chain recombines TRBV7-2 with TRBJ1-3; no clear D gene. The CDR3 is made up of 16 amino acids. Per germline, CDR1 SGHTA and CDR2 FQGNSA. As DNA, the CDR3 is TGTGCCAGCAGCTTAGTTCCCAGCCCCTCTGGAAACATCATATATTTT. The encoded protein is CASSLVPSPSGNIIYF.

The chain couples TRBV2 to TRBJ2-1; 7 bases fit TRBD2. J gave up 1 base and V 8 bases, and 8 bases lay outside the gene matches. Germline CDR1 reads SNHLY; CDR2 reads FYNNEI. The CDR3 covers 15 residues. CDR3 DNA sequence: TGTGCCAGCGGGAGGGCCGCTTTATCCTACAATGAGCAGTTCTTC. The encoded protein is CASGRAALSYNEQFF.

This clonotype was seen many times. This sequence joins TRBV30 and TRBJ1-2, with 8 bases identical to TRBD1. J lost 4 bases, V lost 1 base, and 5 bases had no gene match. Per germline, CDR1 GTSNPN and CDR2 SVGIG (reference sequence). The CDR3 sequence is 14 residues long. The CDR3: CAWSDTGTGYGYTF. The CDR3 coding sequence is TGTGCCTGGAGTGACACCGGGACAGGCTATGGCTACACCTTC.

CDR3 in amino acids: CASSLGAGGPVEQFF. The CDR3, as DNA: TGTGCCAGCAGTTTAGGAGCGGGAGGGCCGGTTGAGCAGTTCTTC. The chain combines TRBV12-3 or TRBV12-4 with TRBJ2-1, with 10 bases identical to TRBD2. V lost 1 base and J lost 9; bases outside the gene matches: 6. This CDR3 comprises 15 residues.

The genes are TRBV29-1 and TRBJ2-7; the D gene could be TRBD1 or TRBD2 (5 bases each). Trimming took 2 bases from V and 3 from J, leaving 8 bases between them. This CDR3 region has 12 residues. The germline V gene encodes CDR1 SQVTM and CDR2 ANQGSEA. CDR3 nucleotide sequence: TGCAGCGTTGAAAATGGGGGCTACGAGCAGTACTTC. Translation gives CSVENGGYEQYF.

This clonotype appeared once. The rearrangement joins TRBV9 to TRBJ2-7; D may be TRBD1 or TRBD2 (5 bases each). The CDR3 totals 15 residues. CDR1 SGDLS and CDR2 YYNGEE come from the germline V gene. Deletions cut 3 bases from V and 2 bases from J, with 15 bases between. The CDR3 DNA reads as TGTGCCAGCAGCGCAATGGGGGTCGGGACCTACGAGCAGTACTTC. Its protein product is CASSAMGVGTYEQYF.

In its sample, this clonotype was seen many times. This chain links TRBV20-1 with TRBJ2-1; 7 nucleotides agree with TRBD2. Trimming cost V 5 bases and J 5 bases; bases outside gene matches: 12. The V gene's germline CDR1 is DFQATT and CDR2 SNEGSKA (reference sequence). The length of the CDR3 is 15 residues. CDR3 region: CSAPLLRGEDNEQFF. CDR3 bases: TGCAGTGCTCCCCTCCTCCGGGGGGAGGACAATGAGCAGTTCTTC.

J is TRBJ2-1 and V is TRBV7-2, with TRBD2 matching 11 bases. Unmatched junction bases numbered 21, after V lost 1 base and J lost 7 bases. Germline assignment: CDR1 SGHTA and CDR2 FQGNSA. The CDR3 is 21 residues long. CDR3 DNA sequence: TGTGCCAGCAGCTTAGTCGGATCGGGCCTAGCGGGAGGATCGAGGCAGAATGAGCAGTTCTTC. Its translation is CASSLVGSGLAGGSRQNEQFF.

This clonotype was seen a handful of times. The chain is built from TRBV10-3 and TRBJ2-7; tentative D call: TRBD1 (5 bases). The V gene lost 6 bases and the J gene lost 1 base, with 10 bases spanning the gap. The CDR3 is made up of 13 amino acids. Germline CDR1 ENHRY, CDR2 SYGVKD. CDR3 protein: CAISQGPSYEQYF. In nucleotides, the CDR3 is TGTGCCATCAGCCAGGGCCCTTCCTACGAGCAGTACTTC.

This rearrangement joins TRBV7-9 to TRBJ2-5; D might be TRBD1 or TRBD2, each matching 5 bases. The germline V gene has CDR1 SEHNR and CDR2 FQNEAQ (reference sequence). The CDR3 has 14 residues. Trimming shortened V by 1 base and J by 2 bases, and 8 bases separated the two germline ends. As DNA, the CDR3 is TGTGCCAGCAGCTTAGAGCGGACACAAGAGACCCAGTACTTC. Protein: CASSLERTQETQYF.

This clonotype was picked up a small number of times. The chain combines TRBV9 with TRBJ2-4; possible D gene TRBD1, 8 bases. V gave up 3 bases and J gave up 7 bases, with 14 bases separating them. Germline CDR1 SGDLS, CDR2 YYNGEE. CDR3 size: 14 residues. The CDR3, as DNA: TGTGCCAGCAGCGCCGGACAGGGAGGGAACATTCAGTACTTC. Encoded protein: CASSAGQGGNIQYF. The full variable domain, its missing parts supplied by reference TRBV9 and TRBJ2-4, is DSGVTQTPKHLITATGQRVTLRCSPRSGDLSVYWYQQSLDQGLQFLIQYYNGEERAKGNILERFSAQQFPDLHSELNLSSLELGDSALYFCASSAGQGGNIQYFGAGTRLSVL.

Only a few counts were recorded for this clonotype. V and J are TRBV30 and TRBJ2-3; no clear D. This CDR3 has 15 residues. Per germline, CDR1 GTSNPN and CDR2 SVGIG (reference sequence). Trimming shortened V by 0 bases and J by 0 bases, and 10 bases separated the two germline ends. CDR3 sequence: CAWSVPQKSTDTQYF. The CDR3 DNA is TGTGCCTGGAGTGTTCCGCAGAAAAGCACAGATACGCAGTATTTT. Supplemented by reference TRBV30 and TRBJ2-3, the full variable domain reads SQTIHQWPATLVQPVGSPLSLECTVEGTSNPNLYWYRQAAGRGLQLLFYSVGIGQISSEVPQNLSASRPQDRQFILSSKKLLLSDSGFYLCAWSVPQKSTDTQYFGPGTRLTVL.